The TCR beta chain under discussion was sequenced for a study of blood T cell repertoires in COVID-19 (dated by TCRdb to the early 2020s). Describing the broader study: The collaborator samples originated in the United States, Italy and Spain and spanned the acute and convalescent phases of COVID-19. The samples were drawn from the first 160 participants of the ongoing ImmuneRACE study and from about 1,200 subjects provided by 6 global collaborators. Nearly every sample came with metadata listing a de-identified subject ID, COVID-19 status, age in years and sex. The repertoires were released in a freely available public database intended as a resource for research on the immune response to SARS-CoV-2. Where available, HLA class I and class II types were taken from metadata supplied by the sample provider and were not determined by assay-based typing. The prospective study material was composed of cDNA or gDNA derived from T cells, B-cell-depleted T cells, or PBMCs. Subjects who had been exposed to COVID-19, were actively infected with it, or had recovered from it provided the deeply sampled blood TCRbeta repertoires that made up the dataset. Overall results and qualifications from the work: Clinical and demographic metadata were provided uncurated, with the amount varying by source and participant.

As concerns this clone: The specificity of this receptor is unknown. There are no base qualities to consult, and no much larger clone falls within one base.

TCRbeta CDR3 regions were amplified from genomic DNA using the immunoSEQ Assay, a bias-controlled multiplex PCR. In the source study's methods: The number of nucleated cells in each sample was estimated from the amplification of reference gene primers within the assay. To quantify the absolute abundance of each unique TCRbeta CDR3 rearrangement, sequence reads were collapsed and filtered. For each sample, productive Simpson clonality was calculated as the square root of Simpson's diversity index across productive rearrangements. TCRdb's version of the immuneACCESS table is confined to in-frame rearrangements and falls short of the full clone set. An unresolved V gene accounts for under half of the shortfall where checked; the remainder is of unknown origin. V, J and clone size are taken as reported in that table, and D and trimming were inferred from the DNA itself. The sample table records approximately 440,000 clones; 88% of these occur just once. Around 12% of the sample is taken by the ten largest.

The germline V gene provides CDR1 SQVTM and CDR2 ANQGSEA. The CDR3 covers 15 residues, taking in both the cysteine and the phenylalanine. Solely the CDR3 DNA is kept, with 45 bases framed from the first base. Relative to germline, V is missing 3 bases and J is missing 1 base, with 5 bases of the junction outside any gene match. In Seattle, one collaborating source enrolled patients while the infection was active and tracked those patients longitudinally over the course of disease. Each collaborating institution followed its own protocols to collect whole blood in K2EDTA tubes. For TCRbeta analysis, collaborator samples were shipped as frozen whole blood, as isolated PBMCs, or as DNA extracted from either sample type.

The rearrangement combines TRBV29-1 with TRBJ1-1, with TRBD1 identical over 10 junction bases. Sequencing used peripheral blood. The receptor comes from a woman in her fifties or sixties with COVID-19, enrolled during active disease. The CDR3 protein is CSVERDRGRNTEAFF. The nucleotide sequence is TGCAGCGTTGAGAGGGACAGGGGAAGGAACACTGAAGCTTTCTTT.